The present entry profiles one TCR beta chain with its context. What it binds is unknown. Genomic DNA from each subset was divided evenly over several immunoSEQ plates. Profiled with immunoSEQ multiplex PCR; TCRdb holds only in-frame clones, not every one. The table records about 2.2 million clones, about 93% of them present only once. These data belong to a study of shared clonotypes between healthy human individuals. Findings and limits, study-wide: At large depth, rarefaction still showed sorted-subset sequencing to be incomplete.

Naivety among CD8 cells was defined by CD45RO negativity and positive CCR7 selection, thereby excluding terminally differentiated effector memory CD45RA+ cells. Donation came from healthy HIV-negative adults that had no recent acute infections or vaccinations. There are 15 residues in the CDR3. The V end lost 3 bases, the J end lost 3 bases, and 11 bases lay between the germline ends. Germline V gene sequence: CDR1 MDHEN, CDR2 SYDVKM. Sequenced input: naive CD8+ T cells from PBMCs. This clonotype was obtained from a young man in good health. Some clones in this sample may be carry-over from other donors' samples. The rearrangement uses TRBV28 and TRBJ2-2; D is undetermined. CDR3 region: CASSFSRLYTGELFF. The CDR3 DNA sequence: TGTGCCAGCAGTTTCAGCAGGCTGTACACCGGGGAGCTGTTTTTT.